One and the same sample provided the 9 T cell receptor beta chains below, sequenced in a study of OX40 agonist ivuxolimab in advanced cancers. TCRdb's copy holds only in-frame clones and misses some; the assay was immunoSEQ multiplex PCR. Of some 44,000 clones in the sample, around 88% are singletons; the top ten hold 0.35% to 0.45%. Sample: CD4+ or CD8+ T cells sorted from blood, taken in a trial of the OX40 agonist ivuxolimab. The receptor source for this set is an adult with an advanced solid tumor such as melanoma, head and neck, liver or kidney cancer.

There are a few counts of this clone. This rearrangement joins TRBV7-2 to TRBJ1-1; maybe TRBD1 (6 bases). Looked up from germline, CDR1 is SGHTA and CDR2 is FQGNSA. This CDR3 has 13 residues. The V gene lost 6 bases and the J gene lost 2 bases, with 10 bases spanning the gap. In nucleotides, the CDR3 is TGTGCCAGCAGACAGGACAGAAACACTGAAGCTTTCTTT. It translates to CASRQDRNTEAFF. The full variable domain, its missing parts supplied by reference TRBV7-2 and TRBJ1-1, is GAGVSQSPSNKVTEKGKDVELRCDPISGHTALYWYRQSLGQGLEFLIYFQGNSAPDKSGLPSDRFSAERTGGSVSTLTIQRTQQEDSAVYLCASRQDRNTEAFFGQGTRLTVV.

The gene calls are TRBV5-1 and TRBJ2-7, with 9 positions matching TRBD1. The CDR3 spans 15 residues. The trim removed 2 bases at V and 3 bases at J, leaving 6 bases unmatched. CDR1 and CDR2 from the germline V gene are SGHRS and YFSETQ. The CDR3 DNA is TGCGCCAGCAGCTTTTACAGGGGGCCAAACTACGAGCAGTACTTC. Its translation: CASSFYRGPNYEQYF.

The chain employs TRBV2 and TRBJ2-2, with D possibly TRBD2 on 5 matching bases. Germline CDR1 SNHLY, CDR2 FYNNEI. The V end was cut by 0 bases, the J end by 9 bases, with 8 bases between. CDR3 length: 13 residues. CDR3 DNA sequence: TGTGCCAGCAGTGAAGCAAGAGGGCGGGAGCTGTTTTTT. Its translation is CASSEARGRELFF.

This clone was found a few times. The CDR3 DNA reads as TGTGCCAGCAGTGACGTGTGGGCCTACAATGAGCAGTTCTTC. Its protein product is CASSDVWAYNEQFF. The chain combines TRBV28 with TRBJ2-1; the D is unclear. The CDR3 loop spans 14 amino acids. Per the germline V gene, CDR1 is MDHEN and CDR2 is SYDVKM. V lost 5 bases to trimming and J lost 2 bases, with 10 bases between them.

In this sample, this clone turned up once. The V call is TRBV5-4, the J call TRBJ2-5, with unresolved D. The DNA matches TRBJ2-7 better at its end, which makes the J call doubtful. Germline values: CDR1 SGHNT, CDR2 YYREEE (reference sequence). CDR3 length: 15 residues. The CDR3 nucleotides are TGTGCCAGCAGCTTGGACCAAATCTCCTCCTACGAGCAGTACTTC. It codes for CASSLDQISSYEQYF.

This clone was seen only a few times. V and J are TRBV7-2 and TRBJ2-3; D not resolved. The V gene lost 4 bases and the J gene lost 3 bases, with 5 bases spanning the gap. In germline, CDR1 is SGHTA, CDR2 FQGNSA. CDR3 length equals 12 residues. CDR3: CASSYSTDTQYF. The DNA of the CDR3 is TGTGCCAGCAGCTATAGTACAGATACGCAGTATTTT.

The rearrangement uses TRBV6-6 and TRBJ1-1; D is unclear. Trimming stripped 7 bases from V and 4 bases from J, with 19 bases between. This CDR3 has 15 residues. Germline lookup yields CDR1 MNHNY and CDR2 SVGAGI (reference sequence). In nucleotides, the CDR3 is TGTGCCAGCACCCCGAGTTCCGTTTGGGCCACTGAAGCTTTCTTT. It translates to CASTPSSVWATEAFF.

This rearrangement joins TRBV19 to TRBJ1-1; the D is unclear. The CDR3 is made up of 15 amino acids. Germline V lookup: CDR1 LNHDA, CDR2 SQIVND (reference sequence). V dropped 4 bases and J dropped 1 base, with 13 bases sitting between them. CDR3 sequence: CASSKLRGGNTEAFF. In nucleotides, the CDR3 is TGTGCCAGTAGTAAATTGAGAGGTGGGAACACTGAAGCTTTCTTT.

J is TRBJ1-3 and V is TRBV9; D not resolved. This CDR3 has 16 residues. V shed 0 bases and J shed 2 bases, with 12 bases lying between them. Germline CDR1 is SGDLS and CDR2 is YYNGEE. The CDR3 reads CASSVDATVPGNTIYF. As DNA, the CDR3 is TGTGCCAGCAGCGTAGATGCCACTGTTCCTGGAAACACCATATATTTT.